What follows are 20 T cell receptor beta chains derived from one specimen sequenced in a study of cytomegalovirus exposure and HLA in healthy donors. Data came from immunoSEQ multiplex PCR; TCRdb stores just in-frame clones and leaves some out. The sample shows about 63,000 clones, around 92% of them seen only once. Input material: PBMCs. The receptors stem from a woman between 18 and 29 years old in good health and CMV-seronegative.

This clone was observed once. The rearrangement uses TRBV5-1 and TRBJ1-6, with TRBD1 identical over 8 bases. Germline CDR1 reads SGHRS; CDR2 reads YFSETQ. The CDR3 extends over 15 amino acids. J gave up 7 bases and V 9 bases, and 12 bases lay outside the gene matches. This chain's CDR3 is CATRLLTGVNSPLHF. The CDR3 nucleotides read TGCGCCACCCGTCTTCTGACAGGGGTGAATTCACCCCTCCACTTT. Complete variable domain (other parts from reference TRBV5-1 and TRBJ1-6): KAGVTQTPRYLIKTRGQQVTLSCSPISGHRSVSWYQQTPGQGLQFLFEYFSETQRNKGNFPGRFSGRQFSNSRSEMNVSTLELGDSALYLCATRLLTGVNSPLHFGNGTRLTVT.

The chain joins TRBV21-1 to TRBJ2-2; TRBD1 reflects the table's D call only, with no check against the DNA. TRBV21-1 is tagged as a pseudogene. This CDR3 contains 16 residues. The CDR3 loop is CASTYTEPSNTGELFF. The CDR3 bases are TGTGCCAGCACTTACACCGAACCCTCCAACACCGGGGAGCTGTTTTTT.

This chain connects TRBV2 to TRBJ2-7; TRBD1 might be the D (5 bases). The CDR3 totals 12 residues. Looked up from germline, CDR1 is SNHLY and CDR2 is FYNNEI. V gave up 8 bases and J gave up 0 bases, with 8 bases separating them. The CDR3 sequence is CASRQFSYEQYF. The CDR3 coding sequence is TGTGCCAGCCGACAGTTCTCCTACGAGCAGTACTTC.

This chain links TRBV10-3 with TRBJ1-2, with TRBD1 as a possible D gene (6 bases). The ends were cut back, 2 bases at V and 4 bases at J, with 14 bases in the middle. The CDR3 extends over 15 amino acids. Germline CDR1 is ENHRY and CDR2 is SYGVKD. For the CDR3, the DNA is TGTGCCATCAGTGAGACTGGGGGCGTCGGCTATGGCTACACCTTC. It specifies CAISETGGVGYGYTF.

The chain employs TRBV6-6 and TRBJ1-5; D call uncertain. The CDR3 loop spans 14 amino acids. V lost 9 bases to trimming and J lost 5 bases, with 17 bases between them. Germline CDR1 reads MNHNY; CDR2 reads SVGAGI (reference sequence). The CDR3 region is CASKGRWGDQPQHF. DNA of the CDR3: TGTGCCAGTAAAGGACGCTGGGGAGATCAGCCCCAGCATTTT.

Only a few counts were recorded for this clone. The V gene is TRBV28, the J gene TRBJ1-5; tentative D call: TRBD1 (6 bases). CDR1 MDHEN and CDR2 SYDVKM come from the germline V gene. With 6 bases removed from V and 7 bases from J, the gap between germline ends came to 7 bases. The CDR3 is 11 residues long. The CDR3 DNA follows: TGTGCCAGCAGGGACAGCCAGCCCCAGCATTTT. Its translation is CASRDSQPQHF.

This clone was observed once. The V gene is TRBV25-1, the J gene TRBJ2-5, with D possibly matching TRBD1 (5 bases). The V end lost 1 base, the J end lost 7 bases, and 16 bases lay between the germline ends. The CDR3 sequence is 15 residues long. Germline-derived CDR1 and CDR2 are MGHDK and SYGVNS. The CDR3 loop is CASSEWSGSVGTQYF. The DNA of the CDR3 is TGTGCCAGCAGTGAATGGTCAGGGTCTGTGGGGACCCAGTACTTC.

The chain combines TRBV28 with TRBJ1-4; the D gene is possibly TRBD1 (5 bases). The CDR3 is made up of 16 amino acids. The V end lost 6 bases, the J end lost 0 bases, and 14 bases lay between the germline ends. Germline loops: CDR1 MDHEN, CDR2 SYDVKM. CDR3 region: CASSKKDTATNEKLFF. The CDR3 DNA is TGTGCCAGCAGCAAAAAGGACACGGCAACTAATGAAAAACTGTTTTTT.

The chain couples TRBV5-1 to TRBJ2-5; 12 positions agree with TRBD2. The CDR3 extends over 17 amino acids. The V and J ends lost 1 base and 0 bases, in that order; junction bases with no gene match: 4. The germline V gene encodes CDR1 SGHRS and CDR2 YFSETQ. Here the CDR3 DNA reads TGCGCCAGCAGCTTGAGGCTAGCGGGGGGGTACCAAGAGACCCAGTACTTC. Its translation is CASSLRLAGGYQETQYF. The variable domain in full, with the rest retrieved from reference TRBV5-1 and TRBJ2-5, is KAGVTQTPRYLIKTRGQQVTLSCSPISGHRSVSWYQQTPGQGLQFLFEYFSETQRNKGNFPGRFSGRQFSNSRSEMNVSTLELGDSALYLCASSLRLAGGYQETQYFGPGTRLLVL.

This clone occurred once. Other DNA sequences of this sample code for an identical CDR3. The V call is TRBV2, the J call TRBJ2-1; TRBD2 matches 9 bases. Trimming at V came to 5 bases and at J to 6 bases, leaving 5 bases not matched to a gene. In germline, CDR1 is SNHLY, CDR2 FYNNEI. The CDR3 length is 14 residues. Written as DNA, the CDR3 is TGTGCCAGCAGTTATCTGCGGGGGGGCAATGAGCAGTTCTTC. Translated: CASSYLRGGNEQFF.

CDR3 sequence: CASSEVGQGIDSPLHF. CDR3 DNA: TGCGCCAGCAGTGAGGTAGGACAGGGCATAGATTCACCCCTCCACTTT. The chain couples TRBV10-2 to TRBJ1-6, with 8 bases identical to TRBD1. The J segment lost 8 bases and the V segment lost 2 bases, leaving 8 bases of the junction unmatched. From germline, CDR1 is WSHSY and CDR2 SAAADI. The CDR3 loop spans 16 amino acids.

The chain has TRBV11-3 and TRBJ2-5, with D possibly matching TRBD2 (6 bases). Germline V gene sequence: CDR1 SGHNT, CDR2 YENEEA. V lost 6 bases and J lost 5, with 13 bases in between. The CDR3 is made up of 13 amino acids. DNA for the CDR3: TGTGCCAGCAGTCGGGAGTCGGGTGAGACCCAGTACTTC. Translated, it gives CASSRESGETQYF.

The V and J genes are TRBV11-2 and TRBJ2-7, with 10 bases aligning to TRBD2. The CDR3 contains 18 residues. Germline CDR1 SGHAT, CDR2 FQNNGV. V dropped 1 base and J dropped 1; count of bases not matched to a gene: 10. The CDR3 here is CASSLVASGRTVSYEQYF. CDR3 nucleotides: TGTGCCAGCAGCTTAGTCGCTAGCGGGAGAACGGTATCCTACGAGCAGTACTTC.

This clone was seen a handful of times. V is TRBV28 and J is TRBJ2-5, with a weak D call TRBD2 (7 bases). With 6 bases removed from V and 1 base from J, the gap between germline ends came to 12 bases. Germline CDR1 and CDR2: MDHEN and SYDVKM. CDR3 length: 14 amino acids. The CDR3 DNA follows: TGTGCCAGCAGAGAGGGGGGGTCCCAAGAGACCCAGTACTTC. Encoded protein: CASREGGSQETQYF.

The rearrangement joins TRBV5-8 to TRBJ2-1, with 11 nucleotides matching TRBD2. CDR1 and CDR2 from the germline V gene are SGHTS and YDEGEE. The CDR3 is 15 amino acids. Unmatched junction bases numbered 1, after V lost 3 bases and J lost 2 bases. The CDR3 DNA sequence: TGTGCCAGCAGCTATAGCGGGGGGGCCTACAATGAGCAGTTCTTC. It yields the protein CASSYSGGAYNEQFF.

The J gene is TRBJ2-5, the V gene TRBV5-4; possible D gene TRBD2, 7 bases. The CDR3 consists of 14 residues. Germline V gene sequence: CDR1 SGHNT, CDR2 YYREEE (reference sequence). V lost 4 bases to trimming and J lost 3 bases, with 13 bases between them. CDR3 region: CASSPGGREETQYF. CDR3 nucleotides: TGTGCCAGCAGCCCCGGGGGGCGGGAAGAGACCCAGTACTTC. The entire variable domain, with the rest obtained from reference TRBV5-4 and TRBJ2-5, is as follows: ETGVTQSPTHLIKTRGQQVTLRCSSQSGHNTVSWYQQALGQGPQFIFQYYREEENGRGNFPPRFSGLQFPNYSSELNVNALELDDSALYLCASSPGGREETQYFGPGTRLLVL.

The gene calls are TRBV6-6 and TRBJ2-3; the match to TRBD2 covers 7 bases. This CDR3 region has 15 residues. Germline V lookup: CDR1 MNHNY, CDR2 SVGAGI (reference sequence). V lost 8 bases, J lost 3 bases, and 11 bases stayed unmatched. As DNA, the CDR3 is TGTGCCAGCGGGGCCGGGAGCGGGATAACAGATACGCAGTATTTT. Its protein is CASGAGSGITDTQYF.

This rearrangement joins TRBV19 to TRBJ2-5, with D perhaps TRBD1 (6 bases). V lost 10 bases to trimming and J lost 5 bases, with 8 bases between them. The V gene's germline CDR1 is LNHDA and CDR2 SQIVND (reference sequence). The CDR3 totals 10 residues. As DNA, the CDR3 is TGTGCCACCCAGGGGGAGACCCAGTACTTC. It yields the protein CATQGETQYF.

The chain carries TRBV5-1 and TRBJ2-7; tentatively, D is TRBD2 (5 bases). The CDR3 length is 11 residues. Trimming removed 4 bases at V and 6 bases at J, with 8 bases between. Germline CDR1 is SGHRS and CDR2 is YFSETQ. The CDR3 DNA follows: TGCGCCAGCAGCCTCGGACTCGAGCAGTACTTC. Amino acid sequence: CASSLGLEQYF.

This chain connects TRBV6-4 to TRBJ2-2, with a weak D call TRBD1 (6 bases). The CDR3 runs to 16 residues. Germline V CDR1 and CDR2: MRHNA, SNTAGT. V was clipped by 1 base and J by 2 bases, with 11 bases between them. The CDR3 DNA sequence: TGTGCCAGCAGTGACTGGGCCAGGGGAAACACCGGGGAGCTGTTTTTT. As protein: CASSDWARGNTGELFF.